Given below is one T cell receptor beta chain in context. This sample stems from a study of blood T cell repertoires in COVID-19. This CDR3 has 15 residues. Germline CDR1 KGHDR, CDR2 SFDVKD. Trimming stripped 0 bases from V and 0 bases from J, with 7 bases between. The assay was immunoSEQ multiplex PCR, and TCRdb's table has in-frame clones only and misses some. In the table there are 250,000 to 400,000 clones, 75% to 90% of which are singletons. Sequencing was carried out using PBMCs or T cells enriched from blood (not recorded which). The rearrangement uses TRBV24-1 and TRBJ2-5, with D perhaps TRBD2 (6 bases). The receptor comes from a man aged 55-75 years who had recovered from COVID-19. CDR3 protein: CATSDLKRDQETQYF. The CDR3 DNA follows: TGTGCCACCAGTGATTTGAAGCGGGACCAAGAGACCCAGTACTTC.